This T cell receptor beta chain was observed in a study of blood T cell repertoires in COVID-19. Germline CDR1 and CDR2: SGHNT and YYREEE (reference sequence). V was cut by 4 bases and J by 0 bases, with 10 bases left in between. The CDR3 spans 14 residues. Per the original data handling: How many nucleated cells were present was estimated from reference gene primer amplification. Only in-frame clones appear in the TCRdb table, and some are missing; sequencing was by immunoSEQ multiplex PCR. V and J calls and clone size are given by that table; D and trimming were obtained from the DNA. The table records around 310,000 clones, approximately 88% of them present only once. A single count supports this clone.

The specimen was peripheral blood. The receptor comes from a woman in her 50s with active or convalescent COVID-19. V and J are TRBV5-4 and TRBJ1-1, with D possibly being TRBD1 (5 bases). Here the CDR3 reads CASSIDSMNTEAFF. The CDR3 region has the DNA TGTGCCAGCAGCATTGACAGCATGAACACTGAAGCTTTCTTT.